The text below deals with one T cell receptor (beta chain). It lacks a known antigen. Per-nucleotide qualities are absent, and no much larger clonotype sits a single base away. V and J are trimmed by 9 bases and 6 bases, and the gene matches miss 4 bases of the junction. The CDR3 contains 12 residues, cysteine and phenylalanine counted. This entry keeps only the CDR3 DNA: 36 bases, framed from base 1. CDR1 and CDR2 were assigned from the germline V gene as MNHNS and SASEGT. A total of 29 patients with locally advanced or metastatic urothelial carcinoma, treated at Memorial Sloan Kettering on a trial protocol, made up the cohort. Peripheral blood mononuclear cells were collected pretreatment and during treatment, with between 1 and 8 total time points obtained per patient. The Qiagen DNeasy Blood extraction kit was used to purify genomic DNA from total PBMCs and tumor samples. PBMCs were collected pretreatment and during treatment, and were isolated and stored as previously described.

Synthetic TCR analog templates were spiked into each PCR to estimate absolute template abundance from read counts. The immunoSEQ assay was used to amplify TCRbeta CDR3 regions from genomic DNA with bias-controlled V and J gene primers. Sequencing of rearranged TCRbeta segments was done at approximately 20X coverage. In the original analysis: Sequencing errors were corrected by clustering, and CDR3s were annotated against IMGT so that V, D and J genes could be assigned. Out-of-frame and stop-codon sequences were excluded, and only productive TCRbeta rearrangements were used in downstream analyses. Clonality was computed as one minus Shannon entropy normalized by the log of the number of unique productive sequences. Fisher's exact test with Benjamini-Hochberg correction, using a cutoff of adjusted p below 0.01, was how clones that differed between time points or between blood and tumor were identified. TCRdb took this table from immuneACCESS and kept in-frame rearrangements with V and J called. Such tables lack part of the clones; where checked against another copy, unresolved V genes explain under half of the gap, and the rest is unexplained. V and J calls and clone size follow that table, whereas D and trimming were derived from the DNA. This sample lists roughly 36,000 clones; about 89% were detected once. In total, the top ten clones hold about 1.9% of the sample.

This sample was included in a study of PD-L1 blockade in urothelial cancer (TCRdb year 2017). With regard to the full study: All patients started therapy in about 2014 and received atezolizumab 1,200 mg intravenously every 3 weeks. A median of around 150,000 T cells and 85,000 or so unique TCRs was obtained from blood samples, and a median clonality of approximately 0.077 was observed. The study, an exploratory multi-omic analysis, examined somatic, immune and clinical correlates of response to PD-L1 blockade with atezolizumab in urothelial cancer. Durable clinical benefit was defined as progression-free survival longer than 6 months, and TCR features were also tested against progression-free and overall survival. Blood samples were analyzed at 3 weeks after treatment start (second dose) and at 6 weeks after treatment start. An ECOG performance status of 0 or 1 was recorded for the patients, and 0 to 3 prior chemotherapy regimens had been received by the patients. In the same patients, pretreatment tumors underwent whole exome sequencing and RNA sequencing in addition to TCR sequencing. Under 10 patients achieved durable clinical benefit and some 20 did not. TCR sequencing covered pretreatment tumor samples and matched, serially collected peripheral blood taken before and after atezolizumab treatment. About 90% of the roughly 29 patients were identified as males with urothelial cancer of bladder origin, and a prior smoking history was reported by 18 of 29 patients. Pretreatment blood TCR-seq was available for under 35 patients, at least one posttreatment blood collection was obtained for about 25 patients, and tumor TCR-seq was available for about 25 patients.

The full study reports these points: Improved progression-free and overall survival was associated with having pretreatment peripheral blood TCR clonality below the median. Greater expansion of tumor-associated TCR clones in peripheral blood 3 weeks after the start of treatment was observed in patients with durable benefit (n of about 20, p = 0.022). Because the sample size was small (n of about 30) and many exploratory analyses were performed, the results are intended to be hypothesis-generating.

The V and J genes are TRBV6-1 and TRBJ2-5; 10 bases in the middle match TRBD1. Sample: PBMCs, taken around atezolizumab (anti-PD-L1) treatment. The clonotype comes from a man in his 60s with urothelial cancer. CDR3 sequence: CASGDRGKTQYF. The DNA is TGTGCCAGTGGGGACAGGGGAAAGACCCAGTACTTC.